The clone carrying this TCR beta chain appeared a few times. The antigen remains undetermined. The source of the sample is a study of T-cell reconstitution after alpha-beta-depleted transplantation in children. Study-level points and caveats: From surviving recipient T cells and thymic progenitors came the high day-60 TCRbeta diversity observed in some patients. When one year had passed after transplant, most T-cell counts and diversity came from newly produced T cells. The origin of alpha-beta T cells about two months after transplant was reportedly several hundred expanded graft clones.

The TCRbeta library incorporated unique molecular identifiers. TCRdb re-called the PCR reads through MiXCR, storing one row per CDR3 protein. The sample holds some 440,000 distinct CDR3 sequences, 15% to 20% seen once. V dropped 0 bases and J dropped 1 base, with 9 bases sitting between them. The CDR3 contains 16 residues. The V gene's germline CDR1 is MNHEY and CDR2 SVGAGI. Material: PBMCs, mostly from graft donor cells, obtained 360 days after TCRalphabeta/CD19-depleted stem cell transplant. The chain recombines TRBV6-5 with TRBJ2-2, with a tentative D call TRBD2 (6 bases). This TCR came from a boy younger than two who had a stem cell transplant for Wiskott-Aldrich syndrome, so the T cells may come from the graft donor. The CDR3 bases are TGTGCCAGCAGTTACTCGGGGACTTTGAACACCGGGGAGCTGTTTTTT. Protein product: CASSYSGTLNTGELFF.